This T cell receptor (beta chain) was identified during a study of blood T cell repertoires in COVID-19. Turning to the study itself: Italy, Spain and the United States were the sources of the convalescent and acute COVID-19 samples.

The germline gives CDR1 LGHNT, CDR2 FRNRAP. V lost 7 bases and J lost 8; bases outside the gene matches: 6. The CDR3 sequence is 12 residues long. In the study's own analysis: Researchers report that nucleated cell counts were estimated from reference gene primer amplification. Clones were read by immunoSEQ multiplex PCR, and TCRdb kept only the in-frame ones, dropping some. The DNA gave D and trimming, while V, J and clone size come from that table. The sample comprises some 190,000 clones, around 85% of which are singletons, and 11% rests with the top ten. The source is a human donor with active or convalescent COVID-19. The donor label of this sample is uncertain. The chain combines TRBV12-5 with TRBJ1-1; TRBD1 aligns across 8 bases. The sequenced sample consisted of peripheral blood. CDR3 DNA: TGTGCTAGTGCCCTCGGACAGGGCGAAGCTTTCTTT. It encodes CASALGQGEAFF.